The 15 T cell receptor beta chains below come from one sample, sequenced in a study of technical replicates of blood from four donors. Method: immunoSEQ multiplex PCR; TCRdb's copy keeps in-frame clones and lacks some. There are approximately 85,000 clones in the sample; nearly 95% occur only once, and 0.26% lies in the top ten. Material for sequencing was T cells isolated from PBMCs. These receptors were taken from a human donor in good health.

The rearrangement uses TRBV7-9 and TRBJ2-7, with 10 nucleotides matching TRBD1. From germline, CDR1 is SEHNR and CDR2 FQNEAQ (reference sequence). The CDR3 consists of 12 residues. V shed 8 bases and J 3 bases; nucleotides not matched to a gene: 1. CDR3 sequence (DNA): TGTGCCAGCGGGACAGGGGTCTACGAGCAGTACTTC. It translates to CASGTGVYEQYF.

The J gene is TRBJ2-7, the V gene TRBV28; TRBD1 aligns across 9 bases. V was clipped by 3 bases and J by 5 bases; unmatched bases: 8. Per germline, CDR1 MDHEN and CDR2 SYDVKM. This CDR3 spans 15 amino acids. The CDR3 DNA follows: TGTGCCAGCAGTTTGTTACAGGGGGCTGGAAACGAGCAGTACTTC. This translates into CASSLLQGAGNEQYF.

The gene calls are TRBV4-1 and TRBJ2-7; unclear D gene. Germline assignment: CDR1 MGHRA and CDR2 YSYEKL. The CDR3 extends over 12 amino acids. V lost 1 base and J 4 bases, leaving 5 bases between the germline ends. CDR3 in amino acids: CASSQVGYEQYF. DNA for the CDR3: TGCGCCAGCAGCCAAGTCGGGTACGAGCAGTACTTC.

V and J are TRBV4-2 and TRBJ2-5; 8 positions agree with TRBD2. There are 16 residues in the CDR3. The junction had 7 bases not matched to a gene; V was cut back by 0 bases and J by 4 bases. The germline V gene has CDR1 LGHNA and CDR2 YNFKEQ. CDR3 sequence (DNA): TGTGCCAGCAGCCAAGAGTTAGCGGGGAGCCGAGAGACCCAGTACTTC. Encoded protein: CASSQELAGSRETQYF.

The rearrangement uses TRBV27 and TRBJ1-4; no clear D. The V end was cut by 8 bases, the J end by 7 bases, with 17 bases between. This CDR3 region has 14 residues. The germline gives CDR1 MNHEY, CDR2 SMNVEV (reference sequence). CDR3 sequence: CASSNTVHGEKLFF. The CDR3 nucleotides are TGTGCCAGCTCCAACACAGTTCATGGTGAAAAACTGTTTTTT.

The gene calls are TRBV27 and TRBJ1-2; 9 bases are a match to TRBD1. V shed 9 bases, J shed 3 bases, and the junction held 14 bases outside the gene matches. The germline V gene encodes CDR1 MNHEY and CDR2 SMNVEV (reference sequence). The CDR3 runs 16 residues. The CDR3 reads CASWTVLGQGDYGYTF. The CDR3 nucleotides are TGTGCCAGTTGGACTGTTTTGGGACAGGGTGACTATGGCTACACCTTC.

This CDR3 is CASSGQGFGARKLFF. As DNA, the CDR3 is TGTGCCAGCAGTGGACAGGGTTTCGGCGCTAGAAAACTGTTTTTT. The rearrangement uses TRBV6-1 and TRBJ1-4, with 7 bases that match TRBD1. The CDR3 spans 15 residues. The V gene's germline CDR1 is MNHNS and CDR2 SASEGT. The V gene end was trimmed by 4 bases and the J gene end by 10 bases; junction bases not matched to a gene: 12.

This chain connects TRBV7-9 to TRBJ1-2, with D perhaps TRBD1 (6 bases). V was cut by 5 bases and J by 4 bases, with 17 bases left in between. Germline V gene sequence: CDR1 SEHNR, CDR2 FQNEAQ (reference sequence). CDR3 size: 15 residues. CDR3: CASSRTTGPTYGYTF. CDR3 coding DNA: TGTGCCAGCAGCCGAACGACAGGACCCACCTATGGCTACACCTTC.

The chain combines TRBV18 with TRBJ2-7; a possible D gene is TRBD2 (5 bases). The V gene lost 2 bases and the J gene lost 2 bases, with 10 bases spanning the gap. The CDR3 contains 14 residues. CDR1 is KGHSH and CDR2 is LQKENI in the germline V gene. CDR3 DNA sequence: TGTGCCAGCTCACCAAGGCGGGTGGCCTACGAGCAGTACTTC. As protein: CASSPRRVAYEQYF.

CDR3 nucleotide sequence: TGTGCCAGCAGCTTAAAAGGGGGTCTCTACAATGAGCAGTTCTTC. Protein product: CASSLKGGLYNEQFF. The V and J genes are TRBV7-3 and TRBJ2-1; a possible D gene is TRBD1 (6 bases). Germline V gene sequence: CDR1 SGHTA, CDR2 FQGTGA. The CDR3 length is 15 residues. V lost 1 base and J lost 3, with 10 bases in between. The variable domain in full, completed from reference TRBV7-3 and TRBJ2-1, reads GAGVSQTPSNKVTEKGKYVELRCDPISGHTALYWYRQSLGQGPEFLIYFQGTGAADDSGLPNDRFFAVRPEGSVSTLKIQRTERGDSAVYLCASSLKGGLYNEQFFGPGTRLTVL.

J is TRBJ1-5 and V is TRBV11-2, with 9 bases fitting TRBD1. The CDR3 is 15 residues long. Germline V gives CDR1 SGHAT, CDR2 FQNNGV. V lost 4 bases and J lost 2; bases outside the gene matches: 3. CDR3: CASSSGQGGNQPQHF. CDR3 coding DNA: TGTGCCAGCAGCTCGGGACAGGGTGGCAATCAGCCCCAGCATTTT.

This clone has more than one count but fewer than ten. The V call is TRBV27, the J call TRBJ2-7, with TRBD1 matching 12 bases. J lost 5 bases, V lost 6 bases, and 2 bases had no gene match. The CDR3 runs 13 residues. Germline loops: CDR1 MNHEY, CDR2 SMNVEV (reference sequence). CDR3 amino acids: CASRGTGGNEQYF. The CDR3 DNA reads as TGTGCCAGCAGGGGGACAGGGGGCAACGAGCAGTACTTC.

The chain joins TRBV7-9 to TRBJ2-2, with TRBD1 matching 8 bases. CDR1 and CDR2 (germline): SEHNR, FQNEAQ (reference sequence). The CDR3 extends over 14 amino acids. V lost 4 bases and J lost 6; bases outside the gene matches: 4. The CDR3 nucleotides are TGTGCCAGCAGCTCTAAACAGGGGGCCGGGGAGCTGTTTTTT. As protein: CASSSKQGAGELFF. Variable domain in full (rest from reference TRBV7-9 and TRBJ2-2): DTGVSQNPRHKITKRGQNVTFRCDPISEHNRLYWYRQTLGQGPEFLTYFQNEAQLEKSRLLSDRFSAERPKGSFSTLEIQRTEQGDSAMYLCASSSKQGAGELFFGEGSRLTVL.

The CDR3 region is CASSLGRGGFIDTQYF. As DNA, the CDR3 is TGCGCCAGCAGCTTGGGACGGGGGGGCTTCATAGATACGCAGTATTTT. The chain uses TRBV5-1 and TRBJ2-3; 8 nucleotides align to TRBD2. Germline assignment: CDR1 SGHRS and CDR2 YFSETQ. V shed 0 bases, J shed 5 bases, and the junction held 8 bases outside the gene matches. This CDR3 is built from 16 residues.

J is TRBJ2-5 and V is TRBV5-1; 8 nucleotides align to TRBD1. Germline-derived CDR1 and CDR2 are SGHRS and YFSETQ. This CDR3 contains 15 residues. Losses at the gene ends were 3 bases for V and 2 bases for J; bases not matched to a gene: 6. The CDR3 sequence: CASSWGDRTQETQYF. In DNA, the CDR3 is TGCGCCAGCAGCTGGGGGGACAGGACTCAAGAGACCCAGTACTTC.